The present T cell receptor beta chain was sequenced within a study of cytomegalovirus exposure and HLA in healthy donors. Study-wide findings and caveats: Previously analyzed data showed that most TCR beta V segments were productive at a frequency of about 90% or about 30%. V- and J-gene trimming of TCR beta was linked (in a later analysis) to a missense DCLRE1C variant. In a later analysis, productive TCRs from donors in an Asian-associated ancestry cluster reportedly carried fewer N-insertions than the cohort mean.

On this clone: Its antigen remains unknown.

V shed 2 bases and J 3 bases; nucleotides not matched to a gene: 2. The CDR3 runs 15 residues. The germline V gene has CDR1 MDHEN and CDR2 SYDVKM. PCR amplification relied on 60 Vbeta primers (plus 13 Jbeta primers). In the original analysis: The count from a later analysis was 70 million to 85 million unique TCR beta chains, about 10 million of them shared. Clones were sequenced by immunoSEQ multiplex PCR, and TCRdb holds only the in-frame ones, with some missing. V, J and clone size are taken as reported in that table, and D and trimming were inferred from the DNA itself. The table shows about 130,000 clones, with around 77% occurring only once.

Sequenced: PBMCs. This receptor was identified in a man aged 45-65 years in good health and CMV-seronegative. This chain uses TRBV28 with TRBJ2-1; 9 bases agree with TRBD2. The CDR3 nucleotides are TGTGCCAGCAGTTTAGCGGGAGGGCGCTACAATGAGCAGTTCTTC. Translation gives CASSLAGGRYNEQFF.